This entry features one T cell receptor beta chain sequence. Its target is unknown. This sample is drawn from a study of shared clonotypes between healthy human individuals. On the study more broadly: Per donor, CD8 memory used one plate, CD8 naive used two, CD4 memory used three and CD4 naive used three.

TCRdb's table, derived via immunoSEQ multiplex PCR, lists solely in-frame clones and lacks some. The table lists roughly 2.2 million clones, around 90% of them singletons. Whole-study results and caveats: What naive subsets generally showed was a larger estimated richness than memory subsets showed. Some clonotypes were shared by all four sorted-subset donors, while others were not shared. The non-shared ones had lower generation probabilities than the shared ones.

Trimming cost V 0 bases and J 7 bases; bases outside gene matches: 5. CDR3 length equals 15 residues. CDR1 is SGHNT, CDR2 YYREEE, per germline (reference sequence). This sequence joins TRBV5-4 and TRBJ2-3, with 10 bases that match TRBD2. This TCR was sampled from a man aged 18 to 30 in good health. Some clones in this sample may be carry-over from other donors' samples. The sequencing sample was made of naive CD4+ T cells from PBMCs. Subset here: CD45RA+ positively selected. The CDR3 loop is CASSLVKREGHTQYF. CDR3 bases: TGTGCCAGCAGCTTGGTTAAGCGGGAGGGCCATACGCAGTATTTT.